The TCR beta chain under discussion was sequenced for a study of blood T cell dynamics during melanoma immunotherapy. Study information: First-line therapy was either pembrolizumab or nivolumab with ipilimumab for metastatic melanoma.

The time point: pre-treatment baseline. Disease control meant complete response, partial response or stable disease at 12 weeks. Trimming shortened V by 6 bases and J by 5 bases, and 16 bases separated the two germline ends. Germline values: CDR1 KGHSH, CDR2 LQKENI. The CDR3 has 14 residues. A fixed DNA input of 350 ng was used per bulk PBMC sample. Clones were sequenced by immunoSEQ multiplex PCR, and TCRdb holds only the in-frame ones, with some missing. The sample records roughly 16,000 clones, approximately 80% being singletons. The receptor was isolated from a human donor with melanoma. Sequencing used blood, obtained from a patient treated with checkpoint blockade. The chain is built from TRBV18 and TRBJ2-5; D may be TRBD1 (6 bases). The CDR3 DNA is TGTGCCAGCTCGCCGAACAGGGTTACTGAGACCCAGTACTTC. Amino acid sequence: CASSPNRVTETQYF.